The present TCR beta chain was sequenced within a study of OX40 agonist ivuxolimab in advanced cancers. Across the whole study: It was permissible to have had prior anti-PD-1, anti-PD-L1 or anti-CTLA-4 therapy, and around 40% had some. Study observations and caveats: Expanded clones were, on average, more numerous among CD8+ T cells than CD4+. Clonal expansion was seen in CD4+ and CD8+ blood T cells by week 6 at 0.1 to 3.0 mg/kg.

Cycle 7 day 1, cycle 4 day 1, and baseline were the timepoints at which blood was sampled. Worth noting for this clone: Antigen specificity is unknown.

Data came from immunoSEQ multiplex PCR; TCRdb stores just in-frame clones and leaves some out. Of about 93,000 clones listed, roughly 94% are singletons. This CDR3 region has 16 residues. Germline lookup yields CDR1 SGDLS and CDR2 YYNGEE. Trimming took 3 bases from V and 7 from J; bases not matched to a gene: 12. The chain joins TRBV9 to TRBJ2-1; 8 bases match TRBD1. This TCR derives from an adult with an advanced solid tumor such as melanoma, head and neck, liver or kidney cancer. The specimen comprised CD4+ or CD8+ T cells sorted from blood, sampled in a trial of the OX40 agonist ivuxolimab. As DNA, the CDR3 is TGTGCCAGCAGCGGACGTCAGGACAGGGTGATAAATGAGCAGTTCTTC. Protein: CASSGRQDRVINEQFF.